The next 4 T cell receptor beta chains were all read from a single sample in a study of CD8 T cells in ankylosing spondylitis. TCRdb passed the 5' RACE reads through MiXCR, listing each CDR3 protein once. Of some 240,000 distinct CDR3 sequences listed, over 15% were seen once; the top ten hold around 30%. The specimen was blood, either unsorted or a sorted T cell fraction (not recorded which). The receptors stem from a male donor with ankylosing spondylitis or in good health (not recorded which).

The J gene is TRBJ2-3, the V gene TRBV15; 7 bases are shared with TRBD1. V was pared by 0 bases and J by 1 base, with 7 bases of the junction left unmatched. Germline assignment: CDR1 LNHNV and CDR2 YYDKDF (reference sequence). CDR3 length: 17 residues. CDR3 sequence (DNA): TGTGCCACCAGCAGAGATCTGGTGCAGGGGGGCACAGATACGCAGTATTTT. Its translation is CATSRDLVQGGTDTQYF.

This clonotype showed up just a few times. The J gene is TRBJ1-1, the V gene TRBV7-6; D gene ambiguous. CDR1 is SGHVS and CDR2 is FNYEAQ in the germline V gene. The V end lost 1 base, the J end lost 1 base, and 13 bases lay between the germline ends. The CDR3 is made up of 16 amino acids. CDR3 DNA: TGTGCCAGCAGCTTAGAAAATCCAGGTCCGAACACTGAAGCTTTCTTT. The encoded protein is CASSLENPGPNTEAFF.

The chain combines TRBV4-2 with TRBJ2-7; D gene ambiguous. CDR1 is LGHNA, CDR2 YNFKEQ, per germline. V dropped 6 bases and J dropped 0 bases, with 12 bases sitting between them. CDR3 length: 14 amino acids. This CDR3 reads CASSHRAPSYEQYF. For the CDR3, the DNA is TGTGCCAGCAGTCATAGGGCTCCCTCCTACGAGCAGTACTTC.

V gene TRBV7-9 combines with J gene TRBJ2-2; the match to TRBD2 covers 7 bases. From germline, CDR1 is SEHNR and CDR2 FQNEAQ (reference sequence). This CDR3 region has 16 residues. V was pared by 11 bases and J by 3 bases, with 15 bases of the junction left unmatched. In nucleotides, the CDR3 is TGTGCCGGGACCGGGGCCGCGGGGGAGGACACCGGGGAGCTGTTTTTT. Residues: CAGTGAAGEDTGELFF.